This TCR beta chain was sequenced in a study of cytomegalovirus exposure and HLA in healthy donors. Study results and caveats: Later examination showed HLA-associated TCR beta chains had greater clonal expansion than equally common others. For presence/absence analyses, sequencing depth was assumed to be roughly uniform across donors.

PCR used 60 Vbeta primers and 13 Jbeta primers. Generated by immunoSEQ multiplex PCR, the TCRdb table keeps only in-frame clones and is missing some. The sample yields approximately 85,000 clones, 62% seen once. V was shortened by 5 bases and J by 4 bases, with 17 bases between the two germline ends. The CDR3 consists of 15 residues. Germline V CDR1 and CDR2: SGHTA, FQGNSA. Concerning this clone: Its antigen is not known.

The J gene is TRBJ1-2, the V gene TRBV7-2; a possible D gene is TRBD1 (5 bases). The source material was PBMCs. The source of this sequence is a woman between 25 and 40 years old in good health and CMV-seropositive. DNA of the CDR3: TGTGCCAGCAGCACAACGACAGATCGAACCTATGGCTACACCTTC. Encoded protein: CASSTTTDRTYGYTF. Filled out from reference TRBV7-2 and TRBJ1-2, the complete variable domain reads GAGVSQSPSNKVTEKGKDVELRCDPISGHTALYWYRQSLGQGLEFLIYFQGNSAPDKSGLPSDRFSAERTGGSVSTLTIQRTQQEDSAVYLCASSTTTDRTYGYTFGSGTRLTVV.